The rows below give T cell receptor beta chains drawn from one sample of a study of T cell responses to AZD1222 COVID-19 vaccine. Sequencing used immunoSEQ multiplex PCR; TCRdb keeps in-frame clones, though not all of them. This table has some 150,000 clones, 86% appearing once. Sequenced material: peripheral blood, taken 28 days after the second AZD1222 dose. These TCRs come from an adult who received the AZD1222 COVID-19 vaccine. Both conserved end residues are part of each CDR3. The D gene is left open where the match is weak. Expanded clones are given a class, and other clones once, few, many or no size at all.

d_gene: TRBD1; v_gene: TRBV10-1; abundance: NA; j_gene: TRBJ2-5; CDR3nt: TGCGCCAGCAGTGAGTCGGTCGGCGGACAGGGGTACAAAGAGACCCAGTACTTC; CDR3aa: CASSESVGGQGYKETQYF
d_gene: TRBD1; v_gene: TRBV4-1; abundance: NA; j_gene: TRBJ1-2; CDR3nt: TGCGCCAGCAGCCAACCGGGACAGGGGATCTATGGCTACACCTTC; CDR3aa: CASSQPGQGIYGYTF
d_gene: NA; v_gene: TRBV7-9; abundance: NA; j_gene: TRBJ2-7; CDR3nt: TGTGCCAGCAGGGACTCCAAGGACGAGCAGTACTTC; CDR3aa: CASRDSKDEQYF
d_gene: NA; v_gene: TRBV7-9; abundance: NA; j_gene: TRBJ2-2; CDR3nt: TGTGCCAGCAGCTTTTCACGATCGAACACCGGGGAGCTGTTTTTT; CDR3aa: CASSFSRSNTGELFF
d_gene: NA; v_gene: TRBV7-2; abundance: NA; j_gene: TRBJ2-1; CDR3nt: TGTGCCAGCAGCCTACAGGTTCCCTTCTGGGAGCAGTTCTTC; CDR3aa: CASSLQVPFWEQFF
d_gene: NA; v_gene: TRBV6-5; abundance: NA; j_gene: TRBJ2-6; CDR3nt: TGTGCCAGCAGTAAAAAATCTGGGGCCAACGTCCTGACTTTC; CDR3aa: CASSKKSGANVLTF
d_gene: NA; v_gene: TRBV5-1; abundance: NA; j_gene: TRBJ2-3; CDR3nt: TGCGCCAGCAGCTTGCGACAGTCGGGGAGCACAGATACGCAGTATTTT; CDR3aa: CASSLRQSGSTDTQYF
d_gene: NA; v_gene: TRBV4-1; abundance: NA; j_gene: TRBJ2-7; CDR3nt: TGCGCCAGCAGCCAAGCGTTTTGGGCGCCGCAGTACTTC; CDR3aa: CASSQAFWAPQYF
d_gene: NA; v_gene: TRBV28; abundance: NA; j_gene: TRBJ2-5; CDR3nt: TGTGCCAGCAGTACCCCTTATGAGACCCAGTACTTC; CDR3aa: CASSTPYETQYF
d_gene: TRBD1; v_gene: TRBV7-2; abundance: NA; j_gene: TRBJ2-7; CDR3nt: TGTGCCAGCAGCTTAGGAGGGGGCCTAGAATACGAGCAGTACTTC; CDR3aa: CASSLGGGLEYEQYF
d_gene: TRBD1; v_gene: TRBV3-1/TRBV3-2; abundance: once; j_gene: TRBJ1-1; CDR3nt: TGTGCCAGCAGCCAACCAGGGACAGGGGGGAACACTGAAGCTTTCTTT; CDR3aa: CASSQPGTGGNTEAFF
d_gene: TRBD2; v_gene: TRBV7-2; abundance: NA; j_gene: TRBJ2-5; CDR3nt: TGTGCCAGCAGCTTAGGTCTACCGGCGGGAGGGCCCGGAGAGACCCAGTACTTC; CDR3aa: CASSLGLPAGGPGETQYF
d_gene: TRBD1; v_gene: TRBV7-2; abundance: NA; j_gene: TRBJ1-1; CDR3nt: TGTGCCAGCAATCCGGGGACAGGGGGATTGAACACTGAAGCTTTCTTT; CDR3aa: CASNPGTGGLNTEAFF
d_gene: NA; v_gene: TRBV10-2; abundance: few; j_gene: TRBJ1-3; CDR3nt: TGCGCCAGCAGTGACGGCGGAAACACCATATATTTT; CDR3aa: CASSDGGNTIYF
d_gene: NA; v_gene: TRBV2; abundance: once; j_gene: TRBJ1-1; CDR3nt: TGTGCCAGCAGTGAAGCAGGGGCGCGTACTGAAGCTTTCTTT; CDR3aa: CASSEAGARTEAFF
d_gene: NA; v_gene: TRBV6-5; abundance: NA; j_gene: TRBJ1-6; CDR3nt: TGTGCCAGCAGTTACACGGAGCCCTATAATTCACCCCTCCACTTT; CDR3aa: CASSYTEPYNSPLHF
d_gene: NA; v_gene: TRBV19; abundance: NA; j_gene: TRBJ1-3; CDR3nt: TGTGCCAGTAGTATGGGGGGAAACACCATATATTTT; CDR3aa: CASSMGGNTIYF
d_gene: NA; v_gene: TRBV30; abundance: NA; j_gene: TRBJ2-6; CDR3nt: TGTGCCTGGAGTGGCCGAGACAGGTTCGGGGCCAACGTCCTGACTTTC; CDR3aa: CAWSGRDRFGANVLTF
d_gene: TRBD2; v_gene: TRBV5-6; abundance: NA; j_gene: TRBJ2-1; CDR3nt: TGTGCCAGCAGCTTGGGACTAGCGGGGGGAAATGAGCAGTTCTTC; CDR3aa: CASSLGLAGGNEQFF
d_gene: NA; v_gene: TRBV7-2; abundance: few; j_gene: TRBJ2-3; CDR3nt: TGTGCCAGCAGCTTTGAGAGGGGGACCGATACGCAGTATTTT; CDR3aa: CASSFERGTDTQYF
d_gene: TRBD1; v_gene: TRBV28; abundance: once; j_gene: TRBJ2-7; CDR3nt: TGTGCCAGCAGTTCCACCCGGGGACAGGGTGACACGAAGCAGTACTTC; CDR3aa: CASSSTRGQGDTKQYF
d_gene: NA; v_gene: TRBV5-1; abundance: NA; j_gene: TRBJ2-1; CDR3nt: TGCGCCAGCAGCGTCGGAGGGGGATCCTACAATGAGCAGTTCTTC; CDR3aa: CASSVGGGSYNEQFF
d_gene: NA; v_gene: TRBV18; abundance: NA; j_gene: TRBJ2-1; CDR3nt: TGTGCCAGCTCACCACCTGCTAATAATGAGCAGTTCTTC; CDR3aa: CASSPPANNEQFF
d_gene: NA; v_gene: TRBV15; abundance: NA; j_gene: TRBJ1-1; CDR3nt: TGTGCCACCAGCTTAACAAGAGGCACTGAAGCTTTCTTT; CDR3aa: CATSLTRGTEAFF
d_gene: NA; v_gene: TRBV25-1; abundance: NA; j_gene: TRBJ2-2; CDR3nt: TGTGCCAGCAGTGACTCCCGATTTTTACTGTTTTTT; CDR3aa: CASSDSRFLLFF
d_gene: NA; v_gene: TRBV5-1; abundance: once; j_gene: TRBJ1-5; CDR3nt: TGCGCCAGCAGCTTGGGCGGGGGTCAGCCCCAGCATTTT; CDR3aa: CASSLGGGQPQHF
d_gene: NA; v_gene: TRBV19; abundance: NA; j_gene: TRBJ2-3; CDR3nt: TGTGCCAGTAGTATGGGAGGACAGAGCACAGATACGCAGTATTTT; CDR3aa: CASSMGGQSTDTQYF
d_gene: TRBD1; v_gene: TRBV19; abundance: NA; j_gene: TRBJ1-6; CDR3nt: TGTGCCAGTAGTAAAGACAGGGGTGGTTCACCCCTCCACTTT; CDR3aa: CASSKDRGGSPLHF
d_gene: NA; v_gene: TRBV1; abundance: NA; j_gene: TRBJ2-1; CDR3nt: TGCACCAGCAGCCAAGATGAGAGACTAGCGGGGGGGCCTGGAGAAGCTGAGCAGTTCTTC; CDR3aa: CTSSQDERLAGGPGEAEQFF
d_gene: NA; v_gene: TRBV6-5; abundance: NA; j_gene: TRBJ1-1; CDR3nt: TGTGCCAGCAGTTACTCCTTCTGGGCCATGAACACTGAAGCTTTCTTT; CDR3aa: CASSYSFWAMNTEAFF
d_gene: TRBD1; v_gene: TRBV5-1; abundance: NA; j_gene: TRBJ2-7; CDR3nt: TGCGCCAGCAGCCGTACTCCCACAGGACAGGGGATCCACGAGCAGTACTTC; CDR3aa: CASSRTPTGQGIHEQYF
d_gene: TRBD1; v_gene: TRBV6-6; abundance: NA; j_gene: TRBJ1-2; CDR3nt: TGTGCCAGCAGGAAAGACAGGGGGCTGAGTGGCTACACCTTC; CDR3aa: CASRKDRGLSGYTF
d_gene: NA; v_gene: TRBV28; abundance: NA; j_gene: TRBJ1-1; CDR3nt: TGTGCCAGCAGGGGATGGGGGGGCACTGAAGCTTTCTTT; CDR3aa: CASRGWGGTEAFF
d_gene: NA; v_gene: TRBV29-1; abundance: NA; j_gene: TRBJ2-7; CDR3nt: TGCAGCGCCCGGGGGTCACAGGGCCAATACGAGCAGTACTTC; CDR3aa: CSARGSQGQYEQYF
d_gene: TRBD2; v_gene: TRBV30; abundance: once; j_gene: TRBJ2-5; CDR3nt: TGTGCCTGGAGTGTACGAGCGGGGGGGCCGCAGACCCAGTACTTC; CDR3aa: CAWSVRAGGPQTQYF
d_gene: NA; v_gene: TRBV6-4; abundance: NA; j_gene: TRBJ1-2; CDR3nt: TGTGCCAGCAGGGGGGCAGGGGATCGTTACACCTTC; CDR3aa: CASRGAGDRYTF
d_gene: NA; v_gene: TRBV9; abundance: NA; j_gene: TRBJ1-4; CDR3nt: TGTGCCAGCAGCGTAGATCCTCGACCGGGACTGGATGAAAAACTGTTTTTT; CDR3aa: CASSVDPRPGLDEKLFF
d_gene: NA; v_gene: TRBV9; abundance: NA; j_gene: TRBJ2-1; CDR3nt: TGTGCCAGCAGCGTAACAGCGGCCGCCTCCTACAATGAGCAGTTCTTC; CDR3aa: CASSVTAAASYNEQFF
d_gene: NA; v_gene: TRBV7-9; abundance: NA; j_gene: TRBJ2-5; CDR3nt: TGTGCCAGCACCGAGGCAGGGTTGGAGACCCAGTACTTC; CDR3aa: CASTEAGLETQYF
d_gene: NA; v_gene: TRBV9; abundance: NA; j_gene: TRBJ1-2; CDR3nt: TGTGCCAGCAGCGTAGGTCCGACAGCTAACTATGGCTACACCTTC; CDR3aa: CASSVGPTANYGYTF
d_gene: NA; v_gene: TRBV24-1; abundance: NA; j_gene: TRBJ1-2; CDR3nt: TGTGCCACCAGTGATTTGTCAGGGACCGATGGCTACACCTTC; CDR3aa: CATSDLSGTDGYTF
d_gene: NA; v_gene: TRBV19; abundance: NA; j_gene: TRBJ1-2; CDR3nt: TGTGCCAGTACTGCCGGGCCCAACCTACATTATGGCTACACCTTC; CDR3aa: CASTAGPNLHYGYTF
d_gene: NA; v_gene: TRBV4-2; abundance: NA; j_gene: TRBJ2-3; CDR3nt: TGTGCCAGCAGCCAAGAAGGACTGACAGATACGCAGTATTTT; CDR3aa: CASSQEGLTDTQYF
d_gene: TRBD1; v_gene: TRBV5-4; abundance: NA; j_gene: TRBJ2-2; CDR3nt: TGTGCCAGCAGCGTAGCCGGGACAGTTTACACCGGGGAGCTGTTTTTT; CDR3aa: CASSVAGTVYTGELFF
d_gene: TRBD1; v_gene: TRBV30; abundance: few; j_gene: TRBJ1-2; CDR3nt: TGTGCCTGGAACCGTGGCGGGACAGGAGGCGGCTACACCTTC; CDR3aa: CAWNRGGTGGGYTF
d_gene: NA; v_gene: TRBV5-1; abundance: NA; j_gene: TRBJ2-7; CDR3nt: TGCGCCAGCAGCTTGGGGAACTACGAGCAGTACTTC; CDR3aa: CASSLGNYEQYF
d_gene: NA; v_gene: TRBV13; abundance: NA; j_gene: TRBJ1-1; CDR3nt: TGTGCCAGCAGCCTCGGGGGGAACACTGAAGCTTTCTTT; CDR3aa: CASSLGGNTEAFF
d_gene: TRBD1; v_gene: TRBV6-1; abundance: NA; j_gene: TRBJ2-2; CDR3nt: TGTGCCAGCAGTGAATTAATTATTGGAGGTGGGACAGGGGCCACCGGGGAGCTGTTTTTT; CDR3aa: CASSELIIGGGTGATGELFF
d_gene: NA; v_gene: TRBV19; abundance: NA; j_gene: TRBJ2-6; CDR3nt: TGTGCCAGTAGGAGCGCCGGGACTTGGGCCAACGTCCTGACTTTC; CDR3aa: CASRSAGTWANVLTF
d_gene: NA; v_gene: TRBV7-9; abundance: NA; j_gene: TRBJ1-4; CDR3nt: TGTGCCAGCAGCTTAGTAGGAGAGGGGCCTGAAAAACTGTTTTTT; CDR3aa: CASSLVGEGPEKLFF
d_gene: NA; v_gene: TRBV12-3/TRBV12-4; abundance: once; j_gene: TRBJ1-1; CDR3nt: TGTGCCAGCAGTCCCGACGGGGTCCCTGAAGCTTTCTTT; CDR3aa: CASSPDGVPEAFF
d_gene: TRBD1; v_gene: TRBV2; abundance: NA; j_gene: TRBJ1-2; CDR3nt: TGTGCCAGCAGTGTGCAGGGGGCTTATGGCTACACCTTC; CDR3aa: CASSVQGAYGYTF
d_gene: TRBD2; v_gene: TRBV18; abundance: NA; j_gene: TRBJ2-7; CDR3nt: TGTGCCAGCCACGGGGGGTCGGGCTCCTACGAGCAGTACTTC; CDR3aa: CASHGGSGSYEQYF
d_gene: TRBD1; v_gene: TRBV28; abundance: few; j_gene: TRBJ1-5; CDR3nt: TGTGCCAGCAGTTTTACCAGGGGGGGCAATCAGCCCCAGCATTTT; CDR3aa: CASSFTRGGNQPQHF
d_gene: NA; v_gene: TRBV6-5; abundance: NA; j_gene: TRBJ1-2; CDR3nt: TGTGCCAGCAGTTCCGTTGGGCAGGTCGCCTTC; CDR3aa: CASSSVGQVAF
d_gene: NA; v_gene: TRBV11-3; abundance: NA; j_gene: TRBJ1-1; CDR3nt: TGTGCCAGCAGTCGGGACGGGAGGGACACTGAAGCTTTCTTT; CDR3aa: CASSRDGRDTEAFF